These 17 T cell receptor beta chains were all obtained from the same sample, sequenced in a study of T cells in Graves' hyperthyroidism and ophthalmopathy. From RNA transcripts, TCR beta CDR3 regions were amplified. First-round RT-PCR of the TCR CDR3 relied on the HTBI primer set. TCRdb re-called the multiplex PCR reads with MiXCR, one entry per CDR3 protein. Found here are about 740,000 distinct CDR3 sequences, approximately 14% of them singletons; the top ten hold roughly a tenth. Sequencing was performed on blood. All receptors come from a woman aged 18-35 years with Graves' hyperthyroidism.

This clonotype was seen a handful of times. A much larger clone lies one base from this, so it may be a read error. The rearrangement joins TRBV5-6 to TRBJ1-1; D possibly corresponds to TRBD1 (6 bases). Germline V CDR1 and CDR2: SGHDT, YYEEEE. Between the trimmed V and J ends, which lost 6 bases and 1 base, there was a span of 7 bases. CDR3 size: 12 residues. CDR3 DNA: TGTGCCAGCAAACAGGGGAACACTGAAGCTTTCTTT. Translation gives CASKQGNTEAFF.

This clonotype occurred many times. This rearrangement joins TRBV2 to TRBJ1-5; D gene uncertain. Germline loops: CDR1 SNHLY, CDR2 FYNNEI. This CDR3 spans 16 amino acids. V lost 4 bases, J lost 2 bases, and 15 bases lay in between. The chain's CDR3 is CASSGVSGTGNQPQHF. The CDR3, as DNA: TGTGCCAGCAGTGGAGTATCGGGAACGGGCAATCAGCCCCAGCATTTT.

In this sample, this clonotype turned up many times. The rearrangement joins TRBV7-2 to TRBJ2-7; no firm D call. Germline lookup yields CDR1 SGHTA and CDR2 FQGNSA. This CDR3 has 15 residues. The ends were cut back, 5 bases at V and 0 bases at J, with 14 bases in the middle. The CDR3 nucleotides are TGTGCCAGCAGCCCGTCCCGGATGAGCTCCTACGAGCAGTACTTC. Translating gives CASSPSRMSSYEQYF.

Only a few counts were recorded for this clonotype. The genes are TRBV2 and TRBJ2-1; either TRBD1 or TRBD2 may fit D (6 bases each). Germline values: CDR1 SNHLY, CDR2 FYNNEI. Trimming took off 6 bases at V and 12 bases at J, with 18 bases between the two ends. The CDR3 consists of 13 residues. The CDR3, as DNA: TGTGCCAGCAGGCTTAAGGGGGGCCGGGGGCAGTTCTTC. Its protein is CASRLKGGRGQFF. Supplemented by reference TRBV2 and TRBJ2-1, the full variable domain reads EPEVTQTPSHQVTQMGQEVILRCVPISNHLYFYWYRQILGQKVEFLVSFYNNEISEKSEIFDDQFSVERPDGSNFTLKIRSTKLEDSAMYFCASRLKGGRGQFFGPGTRLTVL.

This clonotype showed up just a few times. The chain is built from TRBV10-2 and TRBJ1-1; D unclear. V was clipped by 6 bases and J by 5 bases, with 19 bases between them. This CDR3 contains 15 residues. Germline CDR1 and CDR2: WSHSY and SAAADI. The CDR3 loop is CASRAWPLLGTEAFF. CDR3 DNA: TGCGCCAGCAGGGCTTGGCCGCTCCTCGGGACTGAAGCTTTCTTT.

This clonotype was counted at least ten times. The gene calls are TRBV30 and TRBJ2-7; a possible D gene is TRBD2 (6 bases). In germline, CDR1 is GTSNPN, CDR2 SVGIG (reference sequence). Trimming left V 5 bases short and J 5 bases short, with 13 bases between. CDR3 size: 12 residues. DNA of the CDR3: TGTGCCTGGGCCCCGCGGGGCCACGAGCAGTACTTC. As protein: CAWAPRGHEQYF.

This clonotype was recorded a few times. The chain combines TRBV4-3 with TRBJ2-4, with 9 bases fitting TRBD2. The germline V gene has CDR1 LGHNA and CDR2 YSLEER. This CDR3 spans 18 amino acids. The ends lost 3 bases at V and 0 bases at J; junction bases unmatched: 9. The CDR3 DNA reads TGCGCCAGCAGCCATGATAGGCGGGAGGGCCGAGCCAAAAACATTCAGTACTTC. Its protein product is CASSHDRREGRAKNIQYF.

This clonotype was recorded many times. The chain employs TRBV28 and TRBJ2-1; 8 bases map to TRBD2. The CDR3 is made up of 16 amino acids. V shed 5 bases and J 0 bases; nucleotides not matched to a gene: 6. CDR1 is MDHEN, CDR2 SYDVKM, per germline. In DNA form, the CDR3 reads TGTGCCAGCAGTCATGTGGGGACTAGCTCCTACAATGAGCAGTTCTTC. Translating it yields CASSHVGTSSYNEQFF. The whole variable domain, remainder taken from reference TRBV28 and TRBJ2-1, is DVKVTQSSRYLVKRTGEKVFLECVQDMDHENMFWYRQDPGLGLRLIYFSYDVKMKEKGDIPEGYSVSREKKERFSLILESASTNQTSMYLCASSHVGTSSYNEQFFGPGTRLTVL.

This clonotype turned up a few times. CDR3 DNA sequence: TGTGCCAGCAGCCAAGATACTAGTTTTTCAGACGAGCAGTACTTC. It translates to CASSQDTSFSDEQYF. This chain links TRBV14 with TRBJ2-7; D possibly corresponds to TRBD2 (5 bases). The CDR3 loop spans 15 amino acids. V lost 0 bases, J lost 5 bases, and 14 bases lay in between. Germline CDR1 and CDR2: SGHDN and FVKESK.

In its sample, this clonotype was seen many times. The J gene is TRBJ2-2, the V gene TRBV7-9; possibly TRBD1 for D (5 bases). The CDR3 has 13 residues. CDR1 SEHNR and CDR2 FQNEAQ come from the germline V gene (reference sequence). The V gene lost 7 bases and the J gene lost 4 bases, with 10 bases spanning the gap. DNA for the CDR3: TGTGCCAGCATGCAGGGCGGCACCGGGGAGCTGTTTTTT. Translated: CASMQGGTGELFF.

This chain connects TRBV19 to TRBJ2-6; 10 bases are shared with TRBD1. The V gene end was trimmed by 7 bases and the J gene end by 1 base; junction bases not matched to a gene: 7. Germline loops: CDR1 LNHDA, CDR2 SQIVND (reference sequence). The CDR3 covers 17 residues. CDR3 DNA sequence: TGTGCCAGTAACCGACAGGGGGCGGCTTCTGGGGCCAACGTCCTGACTTTC. This codes for CASNRQGAASGANVLTF.

This clonotype was recorded many times. The rearrangement uses TRBV11-3 and TRBJ2-3, with TRBD1 matching 7 bases. The junction had 5 bases not matched to a gene; V was cut back by 5 bases and J by 0 bases. This CDR3 region has 15 residues. Germline CDR1 reads SGHNT; CDR2 reads YENEEA. CDR3 sequence (DNA): TGTGCCAGCAGCGGAACAGGGGTTAGCACAGATACGCAGTATTTT. The encoded protein is CASSGTGVSTDTQYF. Based on the CDR3 plus reference TRBV11-3 and TRBJ2-3, the full variable domain is EAGVVQSPRYKIIEKKQPVAFWCNPISGHNTLYWYLQNLGQGPELLIRYENEEAVDDSQLPKDRFSAERLKGVDSTLKIQPAELGDSAVYLCASSGTGVSTDTQYFGPGTRLTVL.

This clonotype appeared a few times. This sequence joins TRBV28 and TRBJ2-1; the D call may be TRBD1 or TRBD2 (5 bases each). The V end lost 3 bases, the J end lost 10 bases, and 19 bases lay between the germline ends. In germline, CDR1 is MDHEN, CDR2 SYDVKM. The CDR3 loop spans 15 amino acids. The CDR3 coding sequence is TGTGCCAGCAGTTTCTCCGGGACCCGTCAGCGGGAGCAGTTCTTC. It yields the protein CASSFSGTRQREQFF.

This sequence joins TRBV11-2 and TRBJ2-7, with D unclear. V lost 0 bases to trimming and J lost 5 bases, with 17 bases between them. The CDR3 runs 16 residues. Germline V lookup: CDR1 SGHAT, CDR2 FQNNGV. This CDR3 reads CASSLEMAVNGHEQYF. The CDR3 DNA sequence: TGTGCCAGCAGCTTAGAAATGGCAGTAAACGGCCACGAGCAGTACTTC. Looking up the rest from reference TRBV11-2 and TRBJ2-7 gives the full variable domain: EAGVAQSPRYKIIEKRQSVAFWCNPISGHATLYWYQQILGQGPKLLIQFQNNGVVDDSQLPKDRFSAERLKGVDSTLKIQPAKLEDSAVYLCASSLEMAVNGHEQYFGPGTRLTVT.

This clonotype showed up just a few times. The rearrangement uses TRBV9 and TRBJ2-1; 10 nucleotides line up with TRBD2. The CDR3 loop spans 14 amino acids. Losses at the gene ends were 3 bases for V and 10 bases for J; bases not matched to a gene: 7. Germline V gene data show CDR1 as SGDLS and CDR2 as YYNGEE. The CDR3 is CASSGGLADREQFF. The CDR3 DNA follows: TGTGCCAGCAGCGGAGGACTAGCGGACCGCGAGCAGTTCTTC.

This clonotype was observed at least ten times. The gene calls are TRBV2 and TRBJ2-1; 10 bases line up with TRBD2. This CDR3 contains 13 residues. V gave up 8 bases and J gave up 4 bases; unmatched junction bases: 2. CDR1 and CDR2 from the germline V gene are SNHLY and FYNNEI. The CDR3 loop is CASGSGRYNEQFF. CDR3 sequence (DNA): TGTGCCAGCGGTAGCGGGAGGTACAATGAGCAGTTCTTC. The full variable domain, its missing parts supplied by reference TRBV2 and TRBJ2-1, is EPEVTQTPSHQVTQMGQEVILRCVPISNHLYFYWYRQILGQKVEFLVSFYNNEISEKSEIFDDQFSVERPDGSNFTLKIRSTKLEDSAMYFCASGSGRYNEQFFGPGTRLTVL.

This clonotype was seen ten or more times. The chain employs TRBV7-8 and TRBJ1-5; no clear D. V was shortened by 5 bases and J by 4 bases, with 12 bases between the two germline ends. This CDR3 spans 14 amino acids. Germline assignment: CDR1 SGHVS and CDR2 FQNEAQ. This chain's CDR3 is CASSPIEPNQPQHF. The CDR3 DNA sequence: TGTGCCAGCAGCCCCATCGAACCAAATCAGCCCCAGCATTTT.